This T cell receptor beta chain was retrieved from a study of T-cell memory formation after mild COVID-19. Study-level points and caveats: Whether day 37 second-wave clones are SARS-CoV-2-specific was not confirmed. The study detected some responding clones in pre-infection memory, suggesting cross-reactive memory joined.

TCRdb itself ran the 5' RACE reads through MiXCR, one entry per CDR3 protein. The table lists roughly 170,000 distinct CDR3 sequences, 18% of them singletons, with roughly 3.7% in the top ten. CDR3 length: 17 amino acids. Trimming at V came to 5 bases and at J to 1 base, leaving 10 bases not matched to a gene. This clonotype was counted many times. Its antigen is unknown. The receptor comes from a man aged 18 to 29 who had mild COVID-19 (a few samples of this study predate the infection). Cell type and time point are not known. V gene TRBV12-3 or TRBV12-4 combines with J gene TRBJ2-4, with TRBD1 identical over 8 bases. Material for sequencing was PBMCs or a T cell subset sorted from them (not recorded which). The CDR3 here is CASSVYRDRFAKNIQYF. In DNA, the CDR3 is TGTGCCAGCAGTGTTTACCGGGACAGGTTTGCCAAAAACATTCAGTACTTC.